A selection of T cell receptor beta chains follows, all from one sample in a study of blood T cell repertoires in COVID-19. Repertoires were generated with immunoSEQ multiplex PCR, while TCRdb's copy carries only in-frame clones and drops some. The sample contains a few hundred thousand clones, about nine tenths of which appear only once. The source material was peripheral blood. These receptors came from a woman aged 25 to 39 with COVID-19, enrolled during active disease. Both conserved end residues are part of each CDR3. The D gene is left open where the match is weak. Size values are once, few and many counts, or a class for expanded clones, and some rows have none.

V	J	size	D	DNA	CDR3
TRBV2	TRBJ2-3	NA	TRBD2	TGTGCCAGCAGTGAACTAGCGGGAGTACCAGATACGCAGTATTTT	CASSELAGVPDTQYF
TRBV3-1/TRBV3-2	TRBJ2-2	NA	TRBD2	TGTGCCAGCAGCCAAGAATCTAGCGGAGATACATCCGGGGAGCTGTTTTTT	CASSQESSGDTSGELFF
TRBV5-4	TRBJ1-2	few	NA	TGTGCCAGCAGCTCGGGGGGTCGGGATGGCTACACCTTC	CASSSGGRDGYTF
TRBV14	TRBJ2-1	NA	TRBD1	TGTGCCAGCAGTCATGGGGGCAGGGGGTTCTACAATGAGCAGTTCTTC	CASSHGGRGFYNEQFF
TRBV15	TRBJ2-1	NA	NA	TGTGCCACCAGCGGGAGGAAGACCAATGAGCAGTTCTTC	CATSGRKTNEQFF
TRBV5-4	TRBJ1-1	NA	TRBD1	TGTGCCAGCAGCTTGGAGACAGGGATGAACACTGAAGCTTTCTTT	CASSLETGMNTEAFF
TRBV3-1/TRBV3-2	TRBJ1-2	NA	NA	TGTGCCAGCAGCCAAGAGGACCGGGGAGCTAACTATGGCTACACCTTC	CASSQEDRGANYGYTF
TRBV7-9	TRBJ1-1	once	NA	TGTGCCAGCAGCTTAGACGAGGCACTCACTGAAGCTTTCTTT	CASSLDEALTEAFF
TRBV14	TRBJ2-7	NA	NA	TGTGCCAGCAGCCAAGCCCGACTACTCACGGACTACGAGCAGTACTTC	CASSQARLLTDYEQYF
TRBV3-1/TRBV3-2	TRBJ2-2	NA	NA	TGTGCCAGCAGCCCCTGGTCGGGGAACACCGGGGAGCTGTTTTTT	CASSPWSGNTGELFF
TRBV9	TRBJ1-2	NA	NA	TGTGCCAGCAGCGTAGTAGGAGGCAGCAACTATGGCTACACCTTC	CASSVVGGSNYGYTF
TRBV2	TRBJ2-1	NA	NA	TGTGCCAGCAGTCCTCCGAACAGAGACAATGAGCAGTTCTTC	CASSPPNRDNEQFF
TRBV7-8	TRBJ1-3	NA	TRBD1	TGTGCCAGCAGCTTAGCCTTACAGGGGATTGGAAACACCATATATTTT	CASSLALQGIGNTIYF
TRBV4-2	TRBJ1-1	NA	NA	TGTGCCAGCACCCGGGGGGACACTGAAGCTTTCTTT	CASTRGDTEAFF
TRBV6-5	TRBJ2-7	NA	TRBD2	TGTGCCAGCAGTTACCTAAGACTAGCGGCCTCCTACGAGCAGTACTTC	CASSYLRLAASYEQYF
TRBV27	TRBJ1-5	once	NA	TGTGCCAGCAGTTTAGCGGATCCGCGGAATCAGCCCCAGCATTTT	CASSLADPRNQPQHF
TRBV18	TRBJ2-7	NA	NA	TGTGCCAGCTCACCACGGCAGGATCCCTCCTACGAGCAGTACTTC	CASSPRQDPSYEQYF
TRBV6-5	TRBJ2-7	NA	NA	TGTGCCAGCACCCCCCTAGGGGCCTCCTACGAGCAGTACTTC	CASTPLGASYEQYF
TRBV5-8	TRBJ2-1	NA	NA	TGTGCCAGCAGCTTCGAAGCCTTTCTGGGGGCTCTCAATGAGCAGTTCTTC	CASSFEAFLGALNEQFF
TRBV7-9	TRBJ2-1	once	TRBD2	TGTGCCAGCAGCTTAGTAGCGGGAGTGCTCAATGAGCAGTTCTTC	CASSLVAGVLNEQFF
TRBV20-1	TRBJ1-6	NA	NA	TGCAGTGCTAGTAAGGGGGATTTTGGTTCACCCCTCCACTTT	CSASKGDFGSPLHF
TRBV27	TRBJ2-7	NA	NA	TGTGCCAGCAGTCACCCAACAGGGATCTCCTACGAGCAGTACTTC	CASSHPTGISYEQYF
TRBV10-3	TRBJ1-2	NA	TRBD1	TGTGCCATCAGTCTGAATTCCGGGACAGGGGACTATGGCTACACCTTC	CAISLNSGTGDYGYTF
TRBV5-1	TRBJ1-5	once	TRBD1	TGCGCCAGCAGCACTGGGACAGGGGATAGCAATCAGCCCCAGCATTTT	CASSTGTGDSNQPQHF
TRBV7-3	TRBJ1-1	NA	NA	TGTGCCAGCAGCCCCGACAGTAACACTGAAGCTTTCTTT	CASSPDSNTEAFF
TRBV27	TRBJ1-1	many	NA	TGTGCCAGCAGTTCCCGGGGGTGGAACACTGAAGCTTTCTTT	CASSSRGWNTEAFF
TRBV14	TRBJ1-1	NA	NA	TGTGCCAGCAGCCTAACGACAGGTTGGAACACTGAAGCTTTCTTT	CASSLTTGWNTEAFF
TRBV24-1	TRBJ2-1	NA	TRBD1	TGTGCCACCAGTGACCGGGGACAGGGTCCGAACAATGAGCAGTTCTTC	CATSDRGQGPNNEQFF
TRBV6-1	TRBJ1-3	once	NA	TGTGCCAGCAGTGAAGCCGGGTCTTCTGGAAACACCATATATTTT	CASSEAGSSGNTIYF
TRBV5-1	TRBJ1-2	NA	NA	TGCGCCAGCAGCTTGGGGGACACCCGAAACTATGGCTACACCTTC	CASSLGDTRNYGYTF
TRBV21-1	TRBJ2-7	NA	NA	TGTGCCAGCAGTCTAGCGGGGGCCTACGAGCAGTACTTC	CASSLAGAYEQYF
TRBV2	TRBJ1-3	NA	NA	TGTGCCAGCAGATCATCGACAGCGAACTCTGGAAACACCATATATTTT	CASRSSTANSGNTIYF
TRBV12-3/TRBV12-4	TRBJ1-2	NA	TRBD1	TGTGCCAGCAGTTCCCGGACAGGGGAAGGCTACACCTTC	CASSSRTGEGYTF
TRBV7-9	TRBJ2-1	NA	TRBD2	TGTGCCAGCAGCTTAGGGGGACTAGCGGGAGGAAGCAATGAGCAGTTCTTC	CASSLGGLAGGSNEQFF
TRBV20-1	TRBJ1-1	NA	TRBD1	TGCAGTGCTAGTTTCCAGGGGGGTGAAGCTTTCTTT	CSASFQGGEAFF
TRBV6-6	TRBJ1-5	NA	NA	TGTGCCAGCAGTTATGAGGAGGGGAATCAGCCCCAGCATTTT	CASSYEEGNQPQHF
TRBV5-4	TRBJ2-2	NA	TRBD1	TGTGCCAGCAGCATATACAGGGGGCGCGTAGCCACCGGGGAGCTGTTTTTT	CASSIYRGRVATGELFF
TRBV4-1	TRBJ1-2	NA	NA	TGCGCCAGCAGCCAACCGCAGGCTAGCGCGGGCTACACCTTC	CASSQPQASAGYTF
TRBV7-8	TRBJ1-5	NA	NA	TGTGCCAGCAGCGAAACAGGGAGGGGGCAGCCCCAGCATTTT	CASSETGRGQPQHF
TRBV4-2	TRBJ2-3	NA	TRBD1	TGTGCCAGCAGCCAAGTTACCGGACAGGGGGCTGATACGCAGTATTTT	CASSQVTGQGADTQYF
TRBV10-2	TRBJ1-2	NA	TRBD1	TGCGCCAGCAGTGACCCCGGGACAGGGGACTATGGCTACACCTTC	CASSDPGTGDYGYTF
TRBV5-1	TRBJ2-5	NA	TRBD2	TGCGCCAGCAGCCCCAATGGAGCGGGAGGTTCCGGGGCCCAGTACTTC	CASSPNGAGGSGAQYF
TRBV11-2	TRBJ2-1	NA	TRBD2	TGTGCCAGCAGCTTAGTGACTAGCCCCTACAATGAGCAGTTCTTC	CASSLVTSPYNEQFF
TRBV18	TRBJ1-5	NA	NA	TGTGCCAGCTCGGCAGGGTCAAGCAATCAGCCCCAGCATTTT	CASSAGSSNQPQHF